A selection of T cell receptor beta chains follows, all from one sample in a study of blood T cell repertoires in COVID-19. Produced via immunoSEQ multiplex PCR; TCRdb's table is partial and in-frame only. Of about 91,000 clones listed, more than 60% are singletons. Sequencing was done on a sample of peripheral blood. These receptors originate from a man in his sixties or seventies with acute or convalescent COVID-19. The conserved cysteine and the conserved F or W are not part of the CDR3 here.

j_gene | v_gene | CDR3aa
TRBJ2-7 | TRBV30 | ACRPGQRVYEQY
TRBJ2-7 | TRBV29-1 | SVEEMGGSYEQY
TRBJ2-1 | TRBV7-3 | ASSLTSNEQF
TRBJ1-1 | TRBV5-6 | ASSPTINHHGAF
TRBJ1-4 | TRBV28 | ASNRGREKLF
TRBJ1-2 | TRBV27 | ASSLNRIANYGYT
TRBJ1-2 | TRBV3-1/TRBV3-2 | ASSSQGAGNGYT
TRBJ1-5 | TRBV3-1/TRBV3-2 | ASSQFGDSNQPQH
TRBJ2-7 | TRBV27 | ASITMSPYEQY
TRBJ2-3 | TRBV20-1 | SASRGSVGDTQY
TRBJ2-1 | TRBV28 | ASTGAPYNEQF
TRBJ1-2 | TRBV3-1/TRBV3-2 | ASSQGQNYGYT
TRBJ2-7 | TRBV28 | ASNPGQTYEQY
TRBJ2-2 | TRBV4-3 | ASSPTLGGRAGELF
TRBJ2-7 | TRBV9 | ASSAEQGAYEQY
TRBJ1-1 | TRBV27 | ASSSRGELMNTEAF
TRBJ2-7 | TRBV18 | ASSPRHSSYEQY
TRBJ2-7 | TRBV7-2 | ASSLAGPYEQY
TRBJ1-1 | TRBV5-8 | ASSLARQGGRGISEAF